Listed here are 10 T cell receptor beta chains from one sample, sequenced in a study of shared clonotypes between healthy human individuals (TCRdb year 2020). Libraries came from the immunoSEQ multiplex PCR assay. Not all clones reach the TCRdb copy of this immuneACCESS table, which keeps in-frame sequences only. Checked studies attribute under half of the gap to unresolved V genes and leave the rest unexplained. The sample table lists about a million clones, roughly 70% of them with a count of one. The ten largest clonotypes hold roughly 1.5% of the sample. Sequenced sample: memory CD4+ T cells sorted from blood. Per the publication, the cell subset or site label means: CD45RA-negative fraction. The receptor set was obtained from a man younger than 30 in good health.

V and J are TRBV18 and TRBJ1-3, with TRBD1 matching over 7 bases. Germline loops: CDR1 KGHSH, CDR2 LQKENI. Unmatched junction bases numbered 4, after V lost 5 bases and J lost 0 bases. The CDR3 is 15 residues long. The CDR3 region is CASSATGISGNTIYF. CDR3 bases: TGTGCCAGCTCAGCGACAGGGATCTCTGGAAACACCATATATTTT.

This chain links TRBV13 with TRBJ1-6; D might be TRBD1 (5 bases). V lost 4 bases and J lost 10, with 17 bases in between. The CDR3 has 15 residues. CDR1 is PRHDT, CDR2 FYEKMQ, per germline (reference sequence). In DNA, the CDR3 is TGTGCCAGCAGCTCACGGGGGAGCCCGTCCTCACCCCTCCACTTT. This gives the protein CASSSRGSPSSPLHF.

The chain couples TRBV4-3 to TRBJ1-1; D is unresolved. Germline CDR1 and CDR2: LGHNA and YSLEER. Trimming cost V 0 bases and J 1 base, with 9 bases left between them. The CDR3 covers 15 residues. CDR3 protein: CASSQEYRGNTEAFF. The DNA of the CDR3 is TGCGCCAGCAGCCAAGAGTATCGGGGGAACACTGAAGCTTTCTTT.

This clone was seen only once. This chain connects TRBV20-1 to TRBJ2-1; D is ambiguous. The CDR3 runs to 11 residues. V shed 7 bases and J shed 6 bases, with 10 bases lying between them. CDR1 is DFQATT and CDR2 is SNEGSKA in the germline V gene (reference sequence). In nucleotides, the CDR3 is TGCAGTGTGAAAAGAGCCAATGAGCAGTTCTTC. Translating it yields CSVKRANEQFF.

A note on this clone: This specimen includes other DNA sequences encoding the same CDR3. The chain carries TRBV6-5 and TRBJ1-2, with a tentative D call TRBD1 (6 bases). Between the trimmed V and J ends, which lost 6 bases and 2 bases, there was a span of 10 bases. The CDR3 spans 13 residues. Germline V gene data show CDR1 as MNHEY and CDR2 as SVGAGI. The CDR3 here is CASSQTGNYGYTF. As DNA, the CDR3 is TGTGCCAGCAGCCAGACAGGAAACTATGGCTACACCTTC.

This clone was observed a few times. DNA of the CDR3: TGTGCCAGCGGGGGACTAGCCAAAAACATTCAGTACTTC. It encodes CASGGLAKNIQYF. The chain has TRBV6-4 and TRBJ2-4; a possible D gene is TRBD2 (6 bases). The V gene's germline CDR1 is MRHNA and CDR2 SNTAGT. There are 13 residues in the CDR3. V shed 8 bases and J shed 0 bases, with 8 bases lying between them.

The chain links TRBV29-1 to TRBJ1-2; possible D gene TRBD1, 6 bases. The length of the CDR3 is 14 residues. V lost 4 bases and J lost 2, with 14 bases in between. Germline CDR1 is SQVTM and CDR2 is ANQGSEA. CDR3 DNA sequence: TGCAGCGTTGGAGGGGGTGGGTACAACTATGGCTACACCTTC. Encoded protein: CSVGGGGYNYGYTF.

The V gene is TRBV7-2, the J gene TRBJ1-1, with 8 bases fitting TRBD1. This CDR3 spans 15 amino acids. Germline values: CDR1 SGHTA, CDR2 FQGNSA. The J segment lost 0 bases and the V segment lost 5 bases, leaving 5 bases of the junction unmatched. The CDR3 loop is CASSLQGGMNTEAFF. CDR3 DNA: TGTGCCAGCAGCCTACAGGGGGGAATGAACACTGAAGCTTTCTTT.

There are a few counts of this clone. The V call is TRBV14, the J call TRBJ1-4; D is undetermined. Germline V CDR1 and CDR2: SGHDN, FVKESK. This CDR3 has 12 residues. Trimming removed 1 base at V and 13 bases at J, with 10 bases between. CDR3: CASSQVTNLLFF. CDR3 sequence (DNA): TGTGCCAGCAGCCAAGTGACCAACTTACTGTTTTTT.

The J gene is TRBJ2-3, the V gene TRBV6-1; no firm D call. The V and J ends lost 7 bases and 1 base respectively, with 3 bases between them. This CDR3 contains 11 residues. The germline V gene encodes CDR1 MNHNS and CDR2 SASEGT. The chain's CDR3 is CASTRTDTQYF. CDR3 in DNA: TGTGCCAGCACCCGCACAGATACGCAGTATTTT.